This passage covers 28 T cell receptor beta chains from one sample sequenced in a study of cytomegalovirus exposure and HLA in healthy donors. Primers for the PCR totalled 60 Vbeta and 13 Jbeta. Only in-frame clones appear in the TCRdb table, and some are missing; sequencing was by immunoSEQ multiplex PCR. The sample consists of 90,000 to 110,000 clones, under 80% of them appearing once. The specimen sequenced was PBMCs. The source of these receptors is a woman aged 45-65 years in good health and CMV-seropositive.

The sample holds a few counts of this clone. The chain carries TRBV5-4 and TRBJ2-3, with D unresolved. This CDR3 is 13 amino acids long. CDR1 and CDR2 (germline): SGHNT, YYREEE (reference sequence). V lost 4 bases and J 2 bases, leaving 8 bases between the germline ends. The CDR3 loop is CASSQMSTDTQYF. The CDR3 nucleotides read TGTGCCAGCAGCCAGATGTCCACAGATACGCAGTATTTT. Together with reference TRBV5-4 and TRBJ2-3, the CDR3 gives the full variable domain: ETGVTQSPTHLIKTRGQQVTLRCSSQSGHNTVSWYQQALGQGPQFIFQYYREEENGRGNFPPRFSGLQFPNYSSELNVNALELDDSALYLCASSQMSTDTQYFGPGTRLTVL.

V usage is TRBV7-2 and J usage is TRBJ2-7, with 8 bases identical to TRBD1. Germline trimming cut 2 bases from V and 0 bases from J; bases unmatched to any gene: 3. The CDR3 is made up of 15 amino acids. Germline V gives CDR1 SGHTA, CDR2 FQGNSA. CDR3 nucleotide sequence: TGTGCCAGCAGCTTACCCGACAGGGGCTCCTACGAGCAGTACTTC. Its translation is CASSLPDRGSYEQYF.

This clone was observed a single time. The chain is built from TRBV5-1 and TRBJ2-5; 8 positions match TRBD2. V gave up 0 bases and J gave up 2 bases; unmatched junction bases: 6. CDR1 and CDR2 from the germline V gene are SGHRS and YFSETQ. CDR3 length equals 16 residues. In DNA form, the CDR3 reads TGCGCCAGCAGCTTGGCCACGACTAGCGCACAAGAGACCCAGTACTTC. Translation: CASSLATTSAQETQYF. The full variable domain, completed using reference TRBV5-1 and TRBJ2-5, is KAGVTQTPRYLIKTRGQQVTLSCSPISGHRSVSWYQQTPGQGLQFLFEYFSETQRNKGNFPGRFSGRQFSNSRSEMNVSTLELGDSALYLCASSLATTSAQETQYFGPGTRLLVL.

The chain links TRBV2 to TRBJ2-5, with TRBD2 identical over 12 bases. The V segment lost 6 bases and the J segment 4 bases; nucleotides outside the gene matches: 6. Germline values: CDR1 SNHLY, CDR2 FYNNEI. The CDR3 has 15 amino acids. CDR3 in DNA: TGTGCCAGCAGGACTAGCGGGGGAGGAGGAGAGACCCAGTACTTC. Its translation is CASRTSGGGGETQYF.

The chain recombines TRBV5-4 with TRBJ1-1; TRBD1 matches at 8 bases. The germline CDR1 and CDR2 sequences are SGHNT and YYREEE (reference sequence). V lost 1 base to trimming and J lost 5 bases; unmatched junction nucleotides: 7. This CDR3 is built from 15 residues. CDR3 sequence reads: CASSLSPTGGTEAFF. CDR3 DNA sequence: TGTGCCAGCAGCTTGTCCCCAACAGGGGGGACTGAAGCTTTCTTT.

V usage is TRBV11-1 and J usage is TRBJ2-3, with a tentative D call TRBD2 (5 bases). Germline CDR1 is SGHAT and CDR2 is FQDESV (reference sequence). V was clipped by 5 bases and J by 5 bases, with 17 bases between them. This CDR3 has 15 amino acids. DNA of the CDR3: TGTGCCAGCAGCCCCAGCGGTGGGTCGGGAGATACGCAGTATTTT. This sequence encodes CASSPSGGSGDTQYF.

The table lists this clone with a few counts. The chain's CDR3 is CASSLTGGEPQHF. The CDR3, as DNA: TGTGCCAGCAGCTTGACGGGGGGAGAGCCCCAGCATTTT. This sequence joins TRBV5-5 and TRBJ1-5; D perhaps matches TRBD1 (5 bases). Deletions cut 1 base from V and 8 bases from J, with 10 bases between. Germline-derived CDR1 and CDR2 are SGHKS and YYEKEE (reference sequence). The CDR3 sequence is 13 residues long.

V gene TRBV7-2 combines with J gene TRBJ1-2; 7 bases agree with TRBD1. Germline CDR1 is SGHTA and CDR2 is FQGNSA. V shed 0 bases, J shed 7 bases, and the junction held 5 bases outside the gene matches. The CDR3 is 14 amino acids. The CDR3 protein is CASSLARQGGGYTF. CDR3 DNA sequence: TGTGCCAGCAGCTTAGCGCGACAGGGAGGTGGCTACACCTTC. The whole variable domain, filled in from reference TRBV7-2 and TRBJ1-2, reads GAGVSQSPSNKVTEKGKDVELRCDPISGHTALYWYRQSLGQGLEFLIYFQGNSAPDKSGLPSDRFSAERTGGSVSTLTIQRTQQEDSAVYLCASSLARQGGGYTFGSGTRLTVV.

This clone was observed a single time. The V gene is TRBV27, the J gene TRBJ1-6, with 10 nucleotides matching TRBD1. This CDR3 has 21 amino acids. In germline, CDR1 is MNHEY, CDR2 SMNVEV (reference sequence). The J segment lost 0 bases and the V segment lost 5 bases, leaving 16 bases of the junction unmatched. CDR3 in DNA: TGTGCCAGCAGTCCAGCCCCAAGGGACAGGGGCCTTAGCTCCTATAATTCACCCCTCCACTTT. Residues: CASSPAPRDRGLSSYNSPLHF.

The CDR3 protein is CATSRDTASGNTIYF. The CDR3 nucleotides are TGTGCCACCAGCAGAGATACTGCCTCTGGAAACACCATATATTTT. V usage is TRBV15 and J usage is TRBJ1-3, with D hard to call. Trimming removed 0 bases from V and 0 bases from J, with 6 bases in between. The CDR3 consists of 15 residues. CDR1 and CDR2 (germline): LNHNV, YYDKDF (reference sequence).

The chain is built from TRBV5-1 and TRBJ2-7, with TRBD2 matching over 12 bases. Trimming at V came to 6 bases and at J to 0 bases, leaving 4 bases not matched to a gene. This CDR3 comprises 15 residues. Germline lookup yields CDR1 SGHRS and CDR2 YFSETQ. The CDR3 loop reads CASTVGLAGSYEQYF. The CDR3 DNA follows: TGCGCCAGCACCGTGGGACTAGCGGGCTCCTACGAGCAGTACTTC. The full variable domain, completed using reference TRBV5-1 and TRBJ2-7, is KAGVTQTPRYLIKTRGQQVTLSCSPISGHRSVSWYQQTPGQGLQFLFEYFSETQRNKGNFPGRFSGRQFSNSRSEMNVSTLELGDSALYLCASTVGLAGSYEQYFGPGTRLTVT.

This chain uses TRBV9 with TRBJ2-3; maybe TRBD2 (6 bases). CDR1 and CDR2 from the germline V gene are SGDLS and YYNGEE. Trimming took 2 bases from V and 6 from J, leaving 19 bases between them. This CDR3 region has 16 residues. CDR3 nucleotide sequence: TGTGCCAGCAGCGTCCTTCCAGGAGGGGCGGTGGATACGCAGTATTTT. As protein: CASSVLPGGAVDTQYF.

V and J are TRBV5-4 and TRBJ2-3; the match to TRBD2 covers 8 bases. The length of the CDR3 is 15 residues. The V gene's germline CDR1 is SGHNT and CDR2 YYREEE (reference sequence). V lost 4 bases to trimming and J lost 2 bases; unmatched junction nucleotides: 6. CDR3 region: CASSPLAGNTDTQYF. CDR3 DNA sequence: TGTGCCAGCAGCCCGTTAGCGGGGAACACAGATACGCAGTATTTT.

This chain uses TRBV6-6 with TRBJ1-1; tentatively, D is TRBD1 (6 bases). Germline V gene data show CDR1 as MNHNY and CDR2 as SVGAGI (reference sequence). The CDR3 is made up of 14 amino acids. The V end was cut by 2 bases, the J end by 5 bases, with 12 bases between. In DNA, the CDR3 is TGTGCCAGCAGTTACGAGGGGGGAGGGACTGAAGCTTTCTTT. This encodes CASSYEGGGTEAFF.

The table lists this clone with a few counts. The chain has TRBV2 and TRBJ2-2; TRBD1 matches at 8 bases. The CDR3 has 14 amino acids. V trimming: 4 bases; J trimming: 7 bases; junction bases outside the gene matches: 5. Germline V lookup: CDR1 SNHLY, CDR2 FYNNEI. CDR3 protein: CASSGGQGGGELFF. In DNA form, the CDR3 reads TGTGCCAGCAGTGGTGGACAGGGAGGCGGGGAGCTGTTTTTT.

This chain uses TRBV11-1 with TRBJ1-1; TRBD1 matches 9 bases. This CDR3 contains 17 residues. The trim removed 1 base at V and 3 bases at J, leaving 9 bases unmatched. Germline CDR1 is SGHAT and CDR2 is FQDESV (reference sequence). The CDR3 is CASSLGTGDLGDTEAFF. CDR3 sequence (DNA): TGTGCCAGCAGCTTAGGGACAGGGGACTTGGGGGACACTGAAGCTTTCTTT.

To note about this clone: The junction departs from germline at one end; a sequencing error may be responsible. The chain joins TRBV7-2 to TRBJ1-3; D call uncertain. This CDR3 is 17 amino acids long. The germline gives CDR1 SGHTA, CDR2 FQGNSA. As DNA, the CDR3 is TGTGCCAGCAGCTTCAGCCTCCGGGGTTTCTCTAGAAACACCATATATTTT. It is translated as CASSFSLRGFSRNTIYF.

CDR3 bases: TGCGCCAGCAGCTTGGGACAGGCCAACTACGAGCAGTACTTC. This codes for CASSLGQANYEQYF. The chain is built from TRBV5-1 and TRBJ2-7; a weak D match, TRBD1 (6 bases). Germline V CDR1 and CDR2: SGHRS, YFSETQ. The V end was cut by 0 bases, the J end by 3 bases, with 10 bases between. This CDR3 has 14 residues.

This clone was seen a few times. One junction end does not reproduce the germline sequence, and a read error may be involved. The CDR3 loop reads CASSLGTGTSGANGLTF. The CDR3, as DNA: TGTGCCAGCTCCCTCGGGACAGGCACCTCTGGGGCCAACGGCCTGACTTTC. The V and J genes are TRBV18 and TRBJ2-6; 8 bases agree with TRBD1. CDR1 and CDR2 (germline): KGHSH, LQKENI. The CDR3 is 17 amino acids.

The sample holds one count of this clone. The V and J genes are TRBV6-1 and TRBJ2-5, with 8 bases lining up with TRBD1. Germline V CDR1 and CDR2: MNHNS, SASEGT. This CDR3 has 15 residues. The J segment lost 2 bases and the V segment lost 5 bases, leaving 7 bases of the junction unmatched. The CDR3: CASSPRGTGQETQYF. The DNA of the CDR3 is TGTGCCAGCAGTCCCCGAGGGACAGGACAAGAGACCCAGTACTTC.

V is TRBV10-3 and J is TRBJ2-7; D might be TRBD2 (6 bases). This CDR3 region has 15 residues. From germline, CDR1 is ENHRY and CDR2 SYGVKD. V was cut by 6 bases and J by 4 bases, with 19 bases left in between. The CDR3 DNA reads TGTGCCATCAGGGCCCGGGGGACGGCGCATTACGAGCAGTACTTC. This encodes CAIRARGTAHYEQYF.

This rearrangement joins TRBV7-3 to TRBJ1-3, with D possibly TRBD1 on 5 matching bases. The CDR3 extends over 15 amino acids. V lost 5 bases and J lost 0, with 11 bases in between. Germline V gene data show CDR1 as SGHTA and CDR2 as FQGTGA. The CDR3: CASSNRSPSGNTIYF. CDR3 nucleotide sequence: TGTGCCAGCAGCAACAGGTCCCCCTCTGGAAACACCATATATTTT. Variable domain in full (rest from reference TRBV7-3 and TRBJ1-3): GAGVSQTPSNKVTEKGKYVELRCDPISGHTALYWYRQSLGQGPEFLIYFQGTGAADDSGLPNDRFFAVRPEGSVSTLKIQRTERGDSAVYLCASSNRSPSGNTIYFGEGSWLTVV.

The chain combines TRBV7-3 with TRBJ2-5, with TRBD2 as a possible D gene (6 bases). V lost 5 bases, J lost 0 bases, and 16 bases lay in between. The CDR3 runs 16 residues. Germline V gives CDR1 SGHTA, CDR2 FQGTGA. The CDR3 loop reads CASSPRGAGYQETQYF. The CDR3 coding sequence is TGTGCCAGCAGCCCCCGTGGAGCGGGTTACCAAGAGACCCAGTACTTC.

The V gene is TRBV15, the J gene TRBJ2-1; a weak D match, TRBD1 (5 bases). This CDR3 spans 13 amino acids. Germline values: CDR1 LNHNV, CDR2 YYDKDF (reference sequence). V lost 3 bases and J lost 4, with 7 bases in between. The CDR3 nucleotides read TGTGCCACCAGCAGCAGGGTTTACAATGAGCAGTTCTTC. This gives the protein CATSSRVYNEQFF.

This sequence joins TRBV5-4 and TRBJ1-2; 7 positions agree with TRBD1. The CDR3 is 15 residues long. Per the germline V gene, CDR1 is SGHNT and CDR2 is YYREEE (reference sequence). The V segment lost 4 bases and the J segment 2 bases; nucleotides outside the gene matches: 8. The CDR3: CASSPPGTDNYGYTF. CDR3 coding DNA: TGTGCCAGCAGCCCTCCCGGGACAGACAACTATGGCTACACCTTC.

The chain carries TRBV6-8 and TRBJ2-2; TRBD1 aligns across 7 bases. The CDR3 contains 16 residues. With 2 bases clipped from V and 1 base from J, the junction kept 4 bases outside the gene matches. In germline, CDR1 is MNHGY, CDR2 SAAAGT. The CDR3 nucleotides read TGTGCCAGCAGTTACGGCGGACAGGAGAACACCGGGGAGCTGTTTTTT. This encodes CASSYGGQENTGELFF.

V and J are TRBV5-4 and TRBJ2-1, with TRBD2 matching 9 bases. The length of the CDR3 is 15 residues. Germline values: CDR1 SGHNT, CDR2 YYREEE (reference sequence). The V and J ends lost 1 base and 10 bases, in that order; junction bases with no gene match: 9. In nucleotides, the CDR3 is TGTGCCAGCAGCTTGAAGGCGGGGGGGGTGGGCGAGCAGTTCTTC. As protein: CASSLKAGGVGEQFF.

The V and J genes are TRBV5-6 and TRBJ1-5; TRBD1 matches 8 bases. The CDR3 spans 15 residues. CDR1 and CDR2 (germline): SGHDT, YYEEEE. V was pared by 1 base and J by 1 base, with 1 base of the junction left unmatched. This CDR3 is CASSLRQGSNQPQHF. The CDR3 DNA reads as TGTGCCAGCAGCTTGAGACAGGGGAGCAATCAGCCCCAGCATTTT.